The 14 T cell receptor beta chains below come from one sample, sequenced in a study of cytomegalovirus exposure and HLA in healthy donors. In the PCR, 60 Vbeta and 13 Jbeta primers were used. Assay: immunoSEQ multiplex PCR; the TCRdb copy retains only in-frame clones and omits some. This table has about 140,000 clones, less than 9.5% appearing once. The sequenced sample consisted of PBMCs. These receptors all stem from a male donor in good health and CMV-seronegative.

The CDR3 sequence is CASSPAWGQGGAAFF. DNA of the CDR3: TGTGCCAGCAGCCCGGCGTGGGGACAGGGAGGGGCTGCTTTCTTT. The chain links TRBV5-6 to TRBJ1-1, with 9 positions matching TRBD1. The CDR3 has 15 amino acids. Germline CDR1 reads SGHDT; CDR2 reads YYEEEE. V dropped 4 bases and J dropped 11; count of bases not matched to a gene: 15.

The rearrangement joins TRBV27 to TRBJ1-2, with D hard to call. Trimming took 3 bases from V and 7 from J, leaving 15 bases between them. The length of the CDR3 is 14 residues. Germline CDR1 reads MNHEY; CDR2 reads SMNVEV (reference sequence). In DNA form, the CDR3 reads TGTGCCAGCAGTTTGGAGGCTTTCACGGGTGGCTACACCTTC. Its translation is CASSLEAFTGGYTF.

The chain employs TRBV2 and TRBJ2-1, with 8 bases that match TRBD1. This CDR3 comprises 15 residues. From germline, CDR1 is SNHLY and CDR2 FYNNEI. The junction had 6 bases not matched to a gene; V was cut back by 2 bases and J by 6 bases. CDR3 in DNA: TGTGCCAGCAGTGAACCGACGGACAGGGTCAATGAGCAGTTCTTC. Its translation is CASSEPTDRVNEQFF. The variable domain in full, with the rest retrieved from reference TRBV2 and TRBJ2-1, is EPEVTQTPSHQVTQMGQEVILRCVPISNHLYFYWYRQILGQKVEFLVSFYNNEISEKSEIFDDQFSVERPDGSNFTLKIRSTKLEDSAMYFCASSEPTDRVNEQFFGPGTRLTVL.

CDR3 sequence reads: CASITPGHQGNEQFF. CDR3 sequence (DNA): TGTGCCAGCATCACCCCCGGACACCAAGGGAATGAGCAGTTCTTC. The chain uses TRBV28 and TRBJ2-1; maybe TRBD1 (5 bases). The CDR3 has 15 amino acids. The germline CDR1 and CDR2 sequences are MDHEN and SYDVKM. V lost 7 bases and J 7 bases, leaving 20 bases between the germline ends.

This chain links TRBV18 with TRBJ1-5; 7 bases fit TRBD1. The CDR3 consists of 13 residues. V was clipped by 8 bases and J by 4 bases; unmatched bases: 5. Germline V lookup: CDR1 KGHSH, CDR2 LQKENI. The DNA for the CDR3 is TGTGCCAGCGCCCAGGGGGTTAATCAGCCCCAGCATTTT. Translating it yields CASAQGVNQPQHF.

The rearrangement joins TRBV27 to TRBJ2-7; TRBD1 agrees at 10 bases. Per the germline V gene, CDR1 is MNHEY and CDR2 is SMNVEV (reference sequence). The CDR3 runs to 14 residues. V lost 5 bases, J lost 9 bases, and 10 bases stayed unmatched. The CDR3 DNA reads TGTGCCAGCAGTCCCTCGACAGGGGGCCACGGGCAGTACTTC. Residues: CASSPSTGGHGQYF.

The V and J genes are TRBV5-1 and TRBJ2-3; 11 bases match TRBD2. V shed 4 bases and J 0 bases; nucleotides not matched to a gene: 4. This CDR3 is built from 16 residues. The germline CDR1 and CDR2 sequences are SGHRS and YFSETQ. For the CDR3, the DNA is TGCGCCAGCAGCCCCTTAGCGGGAGGGAGCACAGATACGCAGTATTTT. Translated, it gives CASSPLAGGSTDTQYF. The full variable domain, in which reference TRBV5-1 and TRBJ2-3 provide the parts outside the CDR3, is KAGVTQTPRYLIKTRGQQVTLSCSPISGHRSVSWYQQTPGQGLQFLFEYFSETQRNKGNFPGRFSGRQFSNSRSEMNVSTLELGDSALYLCASSPLAGGSTDTQYFGPGTRLTVL.

This clone was found a few times. The chain carries TRBV21-1 and TRBJ2-1; the listed D gene, TRBD2, was not tested against the DNA. TRBV21-1 corresponds to a pseudogene. The CDR3 consists of 17 residues. This CDR3 reads CASSGGNRESSYNEQFF. The DNA for the CDR3 is TGTGCCAGCAGCGGGGGGAATCGGGAAAGCTCCTACAATGAGCAGTTCTTC.

This clone was observed a handful of times. This chain uses TRBV11-2 with TRBJ2-7; D gene uncertain. Per germline, CDR1 SGHAT and CDR2 FQNNGV. CDR3 size: 14 residues. Trimming stripped 2 bases from V and 0 bases from J, with 8 bases between. The chain's CDR3 is CASSLTFISYEQYF. In nucleotides, the CDR3 is TGTGCCAGCAGCTTAACTTTTATCTCCTACGAGCAGTACTTC.

The J gene is TRBJ1-4, the V gene TRBV10-1; tentatively, D is TRBD1 (6 bases). The CDR3 is 12 amino acids. Trimming took 5 bases from V and 7 from J, leaving 8 bases between them. Germline V gene sequence: CDR1 WNHNN, CDR2 SYGVQD (reference sequence). The CDR3: CASSHRAEKLFF. In DNA, the CDR3 is TGCGCCAGCAGTCACAGGGCTGAAAAACTGTTTTTT.

This clone was observed a handful of times. CDR3 residues: CASSRTSGRAYEQYF. CDR3 sequence (DNA): TGTGCCAGCAGCCGGACTAGCGGGAGGGCCTACGAGCAGTACTTC. V gene TRBV9 combines with J gene TRBJ2-7; 15 bases line up with TRBD2. This CDR3 contains 15 residues. V shed 4 bases and J 2 bases; nucleotides not matched to a gene: 1. Looked up from germline, CDR1 is SGDLS and CDR2 is YYNGEE.

This clone was observed a few times. The chain has TRBV9 and TRBJ1-1; D unclear. Trimming took 4 bases from V and 4 from J, leaving 8 bases between them. The germline V gene has CDR1 SGDLS and CDR2 YYNGEE. The CDR3 loop spans 12 amino acids. This chain's CDR3 is CASSPLLTEAFF. DNA for the CDR3: TGTGCCAGCAGCCCCCTTCTCACTGAAGCTTTCTTT. The full variable domain, rest sourced from reference TRBV9 and TRBJ1-1, is DSGVTQTPKHLITATGQRVTLRCSPRSGDLSVYWYQQSLDQGLQFLIQYYNGEERAKGNILERFSAQQFPDLHSELNLSSLELGDSALYFCASSPLLTEAFFGQGTRLTVV.

V usage is TRBV28 and J usage is TRBJ1-6, with 10 bases identical to TRBD1. Per germline, CDR1 MDHEN and CDR2 SYDVKM. V trimming: 8 bases; J trimming: 8 bases; junction bases outside the gene matches: 9. The CDR3 runs to 15 residues. For the CDR3, the DNA is TGTGCCAGCGGCCAGACAGGGGGCGCGGATTCACCCCTCCACTTT. This codes for CASGQTGGADSPLHF.

This chain connects TRBV4-1 to TRBJ1-5, with 7 bases identical to TRBD1. With 4 bases clipped from V and 5 bases from J, the junction kept 14 bases outside the gene matches. Germline V gives CDR1 MGHRA, CDR2 YSYEKL. This CDR3 region has 17 residues. CDR3 in amino acids: CASSPRQGLVPHQPQHF. DNA for the CDR3: TGCGCCAGCAGCCCCCGACAGGGTCTGGTGCCGCATCAGCCCCAGCATTTT.